This is a list of T cell receptor beta chains from one sample in a study of cytomegalovirus exposure and HLA in healthy donors. Sequencing used immunoSEQ multiplex PCR; TCRdb keeps in-frame clones, though not all of them. Of about 150,000 clones in the sample, roughly 80% were seen once. The sequencing sample was made of PBMCs. The receptors stem from a woman in her thirties in good health and CMV-seronegative. CDR3s include the opening cysteine and the closing phenylalanine or tryptophan. The D gene is left open where the match is weak. Only part of the rows carry a size: once, few, many, or a class if the clone is expanded.

clone size,D gene,J gene,V gene,CDR3 DNA,CDR3 protein
.,TRBD1,TRBJ1-2,TRBV13,TGTGCCAGCAGCTTAGGGACAGGGCCGGAAGGCTACACCTTC,CASSLGTGPEGYTF
once,.,TRBJ1-2,TRBV9,TGTGCCAGCAGCGTAGGAAAGGGGTTCTATGGCTACACCTTC,CASSVGKGFYGYTF
.,TRBD2,TRBJ2-3,TRBV9,TGTGCCAGCAGCGTAGAGGTAGCGGGGGCCCCGTATTTT,CASSVEVAGAPYF
few,TRBD2,TRBJ2-2,TRBV5-4,TGTGCCAGCAGCTTGGGACTAGCGGGGGGGCCGGATGCCGGGGAGCTGTTTTTT,CASSLGLAGGPDAGELFF
.,.,TRBJ1-4,TRBV19,TGTGCCAGTAGTAGGGGTCCGCCGGGGTATGCTCGTGAAAAACTGTTTTTT,CASSRGPPGYAREKLFF
.,TRBD1,TRBJ1-3,TRBV13,TGTGCCAGCAGCTTAGGCCTAAGGGGGCCACCTGGAAACACCATATATTTT,CASSLGLRGPPGNTIYF
few,.,TRBJ2-7,TRBV6-5,TGTGCCAGCAGTTACTCGAAAGAGAGAGAGCAGTACTTC,CASSYSKEREQYF
.,TRBD1,TRBJ2-2,TRBV18,TGTGCCAGCTCACGACTATCCGGGACAGCGAACACCGGGGAGCTGTTTTTT,CASSRLSGTANTGELFF
.,TRBD2,TRBJ2-1,TRBV9,TGTGCCAGCAGCGTATCTCCTAGCGGGGGGATAAATGAGCAGTTCTTC,CASSVSPSGGINEQFF
.,.,TRBJ1-5,TRBV6-5,TGTGCCAGCAGTTTGGAGAGCTACCTGAGCAATCAGCCCCAGCATTTT,CASSLESYLSNQPQHF
.,TRBD1,TRBJ1-2,TRBV10-3,TGTGCCATCAGAACAGGGGGCGCCGGCTATGGCTACACCTTC,CAIRTGGAGYGYTF
few,.,TRBJ2-3,TRBV6-6,TGTGCCAGCAGTTATATCCAGGGGGGAGATACGCAGTATTTT,CASSYIQGGDTQYF
.,TRBD1,TRBJ2-3,TRBV5-1,TGCGCCAGCAGCACCGGGACAGGGGTAGGGGATACGCAGTATTTT,CASSTGTGVGDTQYF
.,TRBD1,TRBJ2-5,TRBV15,TGTGCCACCAGCAGGACGGGACAGGCCTTACAAGAGACCCAGTACTTC,CATSRTGQALQETQYF
.,.,TRBJ1-3,TRBV6-1,TGTGCCAGCAGTGAATGGCCTGGAAACACCATATATTTT,CASSEWPGNTIYF
.,TRBD1,TRBJ1-3,TRBV10-3,TGTGCCATCAGTGAGATGGGACAGGGGGCTGGAAACACCATATATTTT,CAISEMGQGAGNTIYF
.,TRBD2,TRBJ2-3,TRBV15,TGTGCCACCAGCAGAGGGACTAGCGGGGGTCGCACAGATACGCAGTATTTT,CATSRGTSGGRTDTQYF
.,.,TRBJ1-6,TRBV5-4,TGTGCCAGCAGCAAAGGGGGGGGCGCTGATAATTCACCCCTCCACTTT,CASSKGGGADNSPLHF
.,TRBD2,TRBJ2-1,TRBV2,TGTGCCAGCAGGGGGACTAGCGGGGGGTGGAATGAGCAGTTCTTC,CASRGTSGGWNEQFF
.,TRBD2,TRBJ2-5,TRBV7-9,TGTGCCAGCAGGGGAGAGCGGGGCTTAGAGACCCAGTACTTC,CASRGERGLETQYF
.,.,TRBJ1-1,TRBV30,TGTGCCTGGAGTACCACAGGGAGCTTCACTGAAGCTTTCTTT,CAWSTTGSFTEAFF
.,.,TRBJ2-7,TRBV5-1,TGCGCCAGCAGCTTGTCGGCAGGTAGCTCCTACGAGCAGTACTTC,CASSLSAGSSYEQYF
.,.,TRBJ1-1,TRBV6-1,TGTGCCAGCAAGTTTACAGTGAACACTGAAGCTTTCTTT,CASKFTVNTEAFF
.,.,TRBJ1-2,TRBV19,TGTGCCAGTATGGGAAGCAGGGTCCCAGGTGGCTACACCTTC,CASMGSRVPGGYTF
.,TRBD2,TRBJ2-3,TRBV5-1,TGCGCCAGCACGGGCGGGGGGGCCACAGATACGCAGTATTTT,CASTGGGATDTQYF
.,TRBD1,TRBJ2-7,TRBV6-5,TGTGCCAGCAGCCGCCTAGGGACAGGGTCCTACGAGCAGTACTTC,CASSRLGTGSYEQYF
.,TRBD1,TRBJ1-5,TRBV7-8,TGTGCCAGCAGCCAAAGGGGGCGAAATAGCAATCAGCCCCAGCATTTT,CASSQRGRNSNQPQHF
.,.,TRBJ1-1,TRBV6-5,TGTGCCAGCCACCGGGGGAACACTGAAGCTTTCTTT,CASHRGNTEAFF
.,TRBD1,TRBJ2-3,TRBV2,TGTGCCAGCAGTTGGGACAGGGAGAGTACAGATACGCAGTATTTT,CASSWDRESTDTQYF
once,.,TRBJ2-2,TRBV11-3,TGTGCCAGCAGCTCGAGAAACACCGGGGAGCTGTTTTTT,CASSSRNTGELFF